Listed below are T cell receptor beta chains from one sample, sequenced in a study of vaccination and CD4 T cells after COVID-19. Via MiXCR, TCRdb re-called the PCR reads, giving one row per CDR3 protein. This sample carries 20,000 to 25,000 distinct CDR3 sequences, under 75% of them seen once, and the ten largest clones take 0.85% to 1%. Sequencing used CD4+ T cells from blood, obtained before SARS-CoV-2 vaccination. These receptors were collected from a human donor who had recovered from COVID-19. Each CDR3 is given with its conserved first and last residue. The order of the fields is clone size, J gene, V gene, D gene, CDR3 protein, CDR3 DNA. The D gene is left open where the match is weak. Rows may omit the clone size; those that give it use once, few, many or a size class.

size: -; J: TRBJ2-1; V: TRBV28; D: TRBD2; CDR3: CASSSPRHSGSTNEQFF; DNA: TGTGCCAGCAGCTCACCTCGCCACAGCGGGAGTACCAATGAGCAGTTCTTC
size: -; J: TRBJ1-1; V: TRBV7-8; D: -; CDR3: CASNNGRFRHTEAFF; DNA: TGTGCCAGCAACAACGGAAGATTCCGGCACACTGAAGCTTTCTTT
size: -; J: TRBJ1-2; V: TRBV5-4; D: -; CDR3: CASSLAPDSNYGYTF; DNA: TGTGCCAGCAGCTTGGCCCCTGACAGCAACTATGGCTACACCTTC
size: -; J: TRBJ2-3; V: TRBV28; D: -; CDR3: CASDQGGSTDTQYF; DNA: TGTGCCAGCGACCAGGGCGGCAGCACAGATACGCAGTATTTT
size: once; J: TRBJ2-3; V: TRBV14; D: -; CDR3: CASSQAAGLDTQYF; DNA: TGTGCCAGCAGCCAAGCAGCAGGTCTGGATACGCAGTATTTT
size: -; J: TRBJ2-3; V: TRBV6-1; D: TRBD2; CDR3: CASSGRSRLAGRGDTQYF; DNA: TGTGCCAGCAGTGGGCGATCTAGACTAGCGGGACGGGGAGATACGCAGTATTTT
size: -; J: TRBJ2-5; V: TRBV11-2; D: TRBD1; CDR3: CASRRTGQGTQYF; DNA: TGTGCCAGCAGGAGGACCGGACAGGGCACCCAGTACTTC
size: -; J: TRBJ2-5; V: TRBV5-1; D: -; CDR3: CASSSTTGQETQYF; DNA: TGCGCCAGCAGCTCCACGACAGGACAAGAGACCCAGTACTTC
size: -; J: TRBJ2-5; V: TRBV14; D: -; CDR3: CASSQERYLEGQETQYF; DNA: TGTGCCAGCAGCCAAGAAAGGTACTTAGAAGGCCAAGAGACCCAGTACTTC
size: -; J: TRBJ1-3; V: TRBV6-5; D: TRBD1; CDR3: CASSYSIGSTGGGNTIYF; DNA: TGTGCCAGCAGTTACTCGATCGGGAGTACAGGGGGTGGAAACACCATATATTTT
size: once; J: TRBJ2-3; V: TRBV28; D: -; CDR3: CASSLNVGRRDTQYF; DNA: TGTGCCAGCAGTTTAAATGTCGGGAGAAGGGATACGCAGTATTTT
size: few; J: TRBJ2-1; V: TRBV7-9; D: TRBD1; CDR3: CASSLGQGVDEQFF; DNA: TGTGCCAGCAGCTTAGGGCAGGGGGTGGATGAGCAGTTCTTC
size: few; J: TRBJ2-7; V: TRBV7-9; D: TRBD1; CDR3: CASSPRRSLGTGNEQYF; DNA: TGTGCCAGCAGCCCAAGGCGGTCCCTTGGGACAGGGAACGAGCAGTACTTC
size: -; J: TRBJ1-2; V: TRBV6-2/TRBV6-3; D: -; CDR3: CASSSQAYGYTF; DNA: TGTGCCAGCAGTTCACAGGCCTATGGCTACACCTTC
size: -; J: TRBJ1-3; V: TRBV20-1; D: -; CDR3: CSARVLRGGAGNTIYF; DNA: TGCAGTGCTAGAGTTTTGAGGGGAGGGGCTGGAAACACCATATATTTT
size: -; J: TRBJ2-5; V: TRBV20-1; D: TRBD2; CDR3: CSAVSGAKETQYF; DNA: TGCAGTGCTGTTAGCGGGGCAAAAGAGACCCAGTACTTC
size: once; J: TRBJ2-1; V: TRBV7-3; D: -; CDR3: CASSLMAYNEQFF; DNA: TGTGCCAGCAGCTTAATGGCCTACAATGAGCAGTTCTTC
size: -; J: TRBJ1-4; V: TRBV20-1; D: TRBD1; CDR3: CSASRDSRRVFF; DNA: TGCAGTGCTAGCCGGGACAGTCGGAGGGTGTTTTTT
size: -; J: TRBJ1-4; V: TRBV7-9; D: TRBD1; CDR3: CASSPPGQGIEKLFF; DNA: TGTGCCAGCAGTCCCCCGGGACAGGGGATAGAAAAACTGTTTTTT
size: -; J: TRBJ2-7; V: TRBV6-5; D: -; CDR3: CASSYSHNAYEQYF; DNA: TGTGCCAGCAGTTACTCGCACAACGCCTACGAGCAGTACTTC
size: few; J: TRBJ1-2; V: TRBV4-1; D: TRBD1; CDR3: CASSQVQGDGYTF; DNA: TGCGCCAGCAGCCAAGTGCAGGGGGATGGCTACACCTTC
size: -; J: TRBJ2-1; V: TRBV6-5; D: TRBD2; CDR3: CASSYSLAGAPGDEQFF; DNA: TGTGCCAGCAGTTACTCACTAGCGGGAGCCCCAGGCGATGAGCAGTTCTTC
size: -; J: TRBJ1-1; V: TRBV29-1; D: -; CDR3: CSVEEGFTAFF; DNA: TGCAGCGTTGAAGAAGGTTTTACGGCTTTCTTT
size: -; J: TRBJ2-3; V: TRBV28; D: TRBD2; CDR3: CASSLSGLAGISTDTQYF; DNA: TGTGCCAGCAGTTTATCCGGACTAGCGGGGATAAGCACAGATACGCAGTATTTT
size: -; J: TRBJ2-7; V: TRBV20-1; D: TRBD1; CDR3: CSARSQDRLYEQYF; DNA: TGCAGTGCTAGATCCCAGGACAGGCTCTACGAGCAGTACTTC
size: few; J: TRBJ1-5; V: TRBV7-9; D: -; CDR3: CASTGNNQPQHF; DNA: TGTGCCAGCACGGGGAACAATCAGCCCCAGCATTTT